A selection of T cell receptor beta chains follows, all from one sample in a study of blood T cell repertoires in COVID-19. Measured with immunoSEQ multiplex PCR; TCRdb has only the in-frame clones, and not every one. The sample includes roughly 78,000 clones, roughly 80% of them seen just once. Sequenced input: peripheral blood. The receptors shown here come from a woman of 80 years or more with acute or convalescent COVID-19. Both conserved end residues are part of each CDR3. D genes are given only for firm matches.

J gene,V gene,CDR3 length,D gene,CDR3 DNA,CDR3 protein
TRBJ1-1,TRBV7-2,14,-,TGTGCCAGCAGCTTCCTGACAGCGAACACTGAAGCTTTCTTT,CASSFLTANTEAFF
TRBJ2-7,TRBV6-1,14,-,TGTGCCAGCAGTGAAGCGCTGATGCCAGGCGAGCAGTACTTC,CASSEALMPGEQYF
TRBJ1-6,TRBV14,15,TRBD1,TGTGCCAGCAGCCACCCGACAGGGAGTGCTTCACCCCTCCACTTT,CASSHPTGSASPLHF
TRBJ1-2,TRBV12-3/TRBV12-4,13,-,TGTGCCAGCAGTTTAGGAGGCCGCTATGGCTACACCTTC,CASSLGGRYGYTF
TRBJ2-1,TRBV9,15,-,TGTGCCAGCAGCGTAGGAAGTGCCTTAGGGGATGAGCAGTTCTTC,CASSVGSALGDEQFF
TRBJ2-7,TRBV11-2,18,TRBD1,TGTGCCAGCAGCTTAGATCTGGGACAGGGTTTAAGCTCCTACGAGCAGTACTTC,CASSLDLGQGLSSYEQYF
TRBJ1-2,TRBV7-8,16,TRBD1,TGTGCCAGCAGCTTAAGGTTGACAGGGACTGACTATGGCTACACCTTC,CASSLRLTGTDYGYTF
TRBJ1-1,TRBV2,14,-,TGTGCCAGCAATCCGGGGATCATGAACACTGAAGCTTTCTTT,CASNPGIMNTEAFF
TRBJ2-3,TRBV9,16,TRBD1,TGTGCCAGCAGCGTATGGGGGCAGGGGGAAATAGATACGCAGTATTTT,CASSVWGQGEIDTQYF
TRBJ2-7,TRBV29-1,13,-,TGCAGCGTTTCCGGCAGGGGAGCGAGCGAGCAGTACTTC,CSVSGRGASEQYF
TRBJ2-7,TRBV5-1,14,TRBD1,TGCGCCAGCAGCTCCAGGTCGACAGGGGACGAGCAGTACTTC,CASSSRSTGDEQYF
TRBJ2-1,TRBV5-8,15,-,TGTGCCAGCAGCGCCGGGACTGGCTCCTACAATGAGCAGTTCTTC,CASSAGTGSYNEQFF
TRBJ1-1,TRBV3-1/TRBV3-2,13,-,TGTGCCAGCAGCCCCCCAATGAGCACTGAAGCTTTCTTT,CASSPPMSTEAFF
TRBJ2-1,TRBV5-1,18,TRBD2,TGCGCCAGCAGCTCAGGACTAGCGGGAGGTAGGGGAAACAATGAGCAGTTCTTC,CASSSGLAGGRGNNEQFF
TRBJ1-5,TRBV2,15,-,TGTGCCAGCTTCCCCCGACAGATACGAAATCAGCCCCAGCATTTT,CASFPRQIRNQPQHF
TRBJ2-1,TRBV9,11,-,TGTGCCAGCAGCGTAGATCGTGAGCAGTTCTTC,CASSVDREQFF
TRBJ1-2,TRBV30,15,-,TGTGCCTGGAATATCAGGAGGGGCGTTAACTATGGCTACACCTTC,CAWNIRRGVNYGYTF
TRBJ1-2,TRBV6-5,13,TRBD1,TGTGCCAGCAGTAGGGACAGTAACTATGGCTACACCTTC,CASSRDSNYGYTF
TRBJ1-3,TRBV28,13,-,TGTGCCAGCAGTTTCACGGGGTTAAACACCATATATTTT,CASSFTGLNTIYF